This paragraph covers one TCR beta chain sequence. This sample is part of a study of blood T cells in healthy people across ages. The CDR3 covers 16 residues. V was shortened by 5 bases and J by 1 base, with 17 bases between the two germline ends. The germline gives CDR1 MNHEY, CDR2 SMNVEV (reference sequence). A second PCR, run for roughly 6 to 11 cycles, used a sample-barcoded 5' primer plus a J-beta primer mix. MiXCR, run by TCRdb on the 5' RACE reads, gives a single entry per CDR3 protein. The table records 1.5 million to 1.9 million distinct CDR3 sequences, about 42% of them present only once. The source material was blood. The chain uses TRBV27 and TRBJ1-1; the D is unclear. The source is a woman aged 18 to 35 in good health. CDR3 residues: CASSPRLRGRNTEAFF. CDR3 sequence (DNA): TGTGCCAGCAGTCCCCGCTTGAGAGGTAGGAACACTGAAGCTTTCTTT.